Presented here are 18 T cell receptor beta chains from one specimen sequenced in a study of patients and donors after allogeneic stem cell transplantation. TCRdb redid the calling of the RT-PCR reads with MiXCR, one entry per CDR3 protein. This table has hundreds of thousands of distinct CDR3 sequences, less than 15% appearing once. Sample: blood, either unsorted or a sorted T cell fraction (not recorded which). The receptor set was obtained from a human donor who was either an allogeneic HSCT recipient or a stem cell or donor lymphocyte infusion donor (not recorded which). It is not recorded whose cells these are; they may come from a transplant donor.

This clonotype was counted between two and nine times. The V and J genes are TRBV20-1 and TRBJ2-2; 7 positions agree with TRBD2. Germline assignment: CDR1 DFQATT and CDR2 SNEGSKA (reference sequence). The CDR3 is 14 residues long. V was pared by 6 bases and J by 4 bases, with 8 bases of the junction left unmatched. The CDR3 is CSAHRGVGTGELFF. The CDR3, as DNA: TGCAGTGCCCACCGGGGGGTTGGCACCGGGGAGCTGTTTTTT.

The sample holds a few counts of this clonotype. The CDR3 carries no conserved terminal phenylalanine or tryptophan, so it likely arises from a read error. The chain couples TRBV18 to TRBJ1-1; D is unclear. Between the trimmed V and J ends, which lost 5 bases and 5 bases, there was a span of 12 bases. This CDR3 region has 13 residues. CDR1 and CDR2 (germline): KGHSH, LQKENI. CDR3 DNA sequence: TGTGCCAGCTCAGTTAGGGAGGGAACTGAAGCTTTCTTG. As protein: CASSVREGTEAFL.

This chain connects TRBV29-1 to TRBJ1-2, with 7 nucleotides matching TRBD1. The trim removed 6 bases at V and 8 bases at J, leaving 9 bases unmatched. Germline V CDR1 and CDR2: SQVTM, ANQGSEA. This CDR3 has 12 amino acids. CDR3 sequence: CSVPDRAYGYTF. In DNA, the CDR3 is TGCAGCGTACCCGACAGGGCCTACGGCTACACCTTC.

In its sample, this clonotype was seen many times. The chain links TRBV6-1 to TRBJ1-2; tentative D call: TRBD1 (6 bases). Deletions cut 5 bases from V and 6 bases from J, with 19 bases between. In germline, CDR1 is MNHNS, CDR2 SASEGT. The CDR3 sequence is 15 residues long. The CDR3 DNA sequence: TGTGCCAGCAGTCGGGAACGGCGGGGGCAGGATGGCTACACCTTC. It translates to CASSRERRGQDGYTF.

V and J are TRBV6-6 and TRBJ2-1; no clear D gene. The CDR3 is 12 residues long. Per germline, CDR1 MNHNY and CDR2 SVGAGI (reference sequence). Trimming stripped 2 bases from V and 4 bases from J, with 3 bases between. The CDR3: CASSYIYNEQFF. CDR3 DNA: TGTGCCAGCAGTTACATATACAATGAGCAGTTCTTC.

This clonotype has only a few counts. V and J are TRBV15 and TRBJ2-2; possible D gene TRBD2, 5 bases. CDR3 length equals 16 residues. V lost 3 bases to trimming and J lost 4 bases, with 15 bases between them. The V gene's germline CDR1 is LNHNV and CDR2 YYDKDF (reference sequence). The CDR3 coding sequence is TGTGCCACCAGCAGGGATCGACCGGGGAGCACCGGGGAGCTGTTTTTT. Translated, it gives CATSRDRPGSTGELFF.

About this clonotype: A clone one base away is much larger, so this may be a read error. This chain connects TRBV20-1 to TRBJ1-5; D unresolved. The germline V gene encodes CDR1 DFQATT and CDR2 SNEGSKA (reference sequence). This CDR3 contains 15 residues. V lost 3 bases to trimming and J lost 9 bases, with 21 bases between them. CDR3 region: CSASRGGRTGRPQHF. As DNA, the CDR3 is TGCAGTGCTAGTCGGGGTGGACGGACGGGTCGGCCCCAGCATTTT.

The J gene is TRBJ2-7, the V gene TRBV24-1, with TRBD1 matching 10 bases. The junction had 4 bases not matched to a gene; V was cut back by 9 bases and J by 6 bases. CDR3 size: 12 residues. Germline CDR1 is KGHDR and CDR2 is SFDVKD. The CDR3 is CATGTGAREQYF. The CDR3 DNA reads TGTGCCACCGGGACAGGGGCCCGCGAGCAGTACTTC.

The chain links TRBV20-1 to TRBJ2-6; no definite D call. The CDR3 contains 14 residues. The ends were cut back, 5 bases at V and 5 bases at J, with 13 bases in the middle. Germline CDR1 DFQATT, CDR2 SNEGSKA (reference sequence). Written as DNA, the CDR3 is TGCAGTGCTCGGCCGTTGGGTCGGGCCAACGTCCTGACTTTC. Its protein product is CSARPLGRANVLTF.

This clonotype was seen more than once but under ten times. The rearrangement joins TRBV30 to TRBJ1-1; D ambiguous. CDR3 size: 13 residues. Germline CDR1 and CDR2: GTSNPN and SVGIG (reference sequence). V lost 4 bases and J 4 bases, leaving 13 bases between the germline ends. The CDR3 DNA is TGTGCCTGGACCAGAGTCCGGAGCACTGAAGCTTTCTTT. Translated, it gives CAWTRVRSTEAFF.

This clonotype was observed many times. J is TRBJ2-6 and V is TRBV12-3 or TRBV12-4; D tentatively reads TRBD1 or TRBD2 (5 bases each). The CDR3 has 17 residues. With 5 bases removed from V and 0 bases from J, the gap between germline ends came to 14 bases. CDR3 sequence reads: CASSAGTLSSGANVLTF. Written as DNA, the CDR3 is TGTGCCAGCAGTGCCGGGACGCTTAGCTCTGGGGCCAACGTCCTGACTTTC.

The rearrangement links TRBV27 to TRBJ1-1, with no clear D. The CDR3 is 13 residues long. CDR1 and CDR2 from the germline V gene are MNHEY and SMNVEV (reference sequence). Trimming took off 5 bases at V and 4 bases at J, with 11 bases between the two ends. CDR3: CASSVTRATEAFF. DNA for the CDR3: TGTGCCAGCAGTGTAACGAGGGCCACTGAAGCTTTCTTT.

In DNA form, the CDR3 reads TGCGCCAGCAGCCAAGATCCAGCAGGGAGGGCACTCGGTACGCAGTATTTT. This encodes CASSQDPAGRALGTQYF. This chain joins TRBV4-1 and TRBJ2-3; 7 nucleotides match TRBD2. CDR1 is MGHRA and CDR2 is YSYEKL in the germline V gene. CDR3 length equals 17 residues. J gave up 8 bases and V 0 bases, and 14 bases lay outside the gene matches.

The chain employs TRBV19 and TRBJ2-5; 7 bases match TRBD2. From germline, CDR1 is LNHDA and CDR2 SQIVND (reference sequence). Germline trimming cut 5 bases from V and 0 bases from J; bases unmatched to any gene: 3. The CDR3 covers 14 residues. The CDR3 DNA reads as TGTGCCAGTAGTCCGGCGGGGGACCAAGAGACCCAGTACTTC. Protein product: CASSPAGDQETQYF.

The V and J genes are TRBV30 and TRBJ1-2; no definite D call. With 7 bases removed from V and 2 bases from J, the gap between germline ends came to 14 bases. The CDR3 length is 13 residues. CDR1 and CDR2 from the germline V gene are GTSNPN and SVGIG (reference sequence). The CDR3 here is CASNWEFNYGYTF. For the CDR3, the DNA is TGTGCCTCGAATTGGGAATTCAACTATGGCTACACCTTC.

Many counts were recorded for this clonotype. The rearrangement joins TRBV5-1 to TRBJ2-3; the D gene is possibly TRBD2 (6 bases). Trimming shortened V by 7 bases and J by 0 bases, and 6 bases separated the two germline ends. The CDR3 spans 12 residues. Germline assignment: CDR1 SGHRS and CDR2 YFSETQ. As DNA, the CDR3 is TGCGCCAGCCGGGAGAGCACAGATACGCAGTATTTT. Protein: CASRESTDTQYF.

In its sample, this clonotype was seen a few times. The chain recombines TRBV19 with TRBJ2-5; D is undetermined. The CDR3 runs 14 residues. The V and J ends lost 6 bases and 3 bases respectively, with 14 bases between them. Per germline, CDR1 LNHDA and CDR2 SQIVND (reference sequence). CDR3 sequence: CASSMTSPKETQYF. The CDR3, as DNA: TGTGCCAGTAGCATGACGAGTCCTAAAGAGACCCAGTACTTC. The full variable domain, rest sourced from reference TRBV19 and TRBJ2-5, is DGGITQSPKYLFRKEGQNVTLSCEQNLNHDAMYWYRQDPGQGLRLIYYSQIVNDFQKGDIAEGYSVSREKKESFPLTVTSAQKNPTAFYLCASSMTSPKETQYFGPGTRLLVL.

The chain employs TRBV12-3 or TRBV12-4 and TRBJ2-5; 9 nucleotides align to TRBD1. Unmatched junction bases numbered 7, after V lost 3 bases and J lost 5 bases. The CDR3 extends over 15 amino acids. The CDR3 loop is CASSFGQGIWETQYF. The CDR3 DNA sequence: TGTGCCAGCAGTTTTGGACAGGGGATTTGGGAGACCCAGTACTTC.